This TCR beta chain was sequenced for a study of cytomegalovirus exposure and HLA in healthy donors. This PCR relied on a set of 60 Vbeta primers and 13 Jbeta primers. Assay: immunoSEQ multiplex PCR; the TCRdb copy retains only in-frame clones and omits some. The table includes around 130,000 clones, roughly three quarters detected once. CDR3 size: 17 residues. Germline V gene sequence: CDR1 LGHNA, CDR2 YNFKEQ. The ends lost 3 bases at V and 6 bases at J; junction bases unmatched: 11. This clonotype originated in a woman between 55 and 75 years old in good health and CMV-seronegative. The chain combines TRBV4-2 with TRBJ1-5; 10 nucleotides agree with TRBD1. The source material was PBMCs. The CDR3 DNA sequence: TGTGCCAGCAGCCAGACCGGGACAGGGGAATTTGTTCAGCCCCAGCATTTT. Residues: CASSQTGTGEFVQPQHF.